One T cell receptor (beta chain) is described in this entry. This entry is derived from a study of blood T cell repertoires in COVID-19. Assay used: immunoSEQ multiplex PCR; TCRdb lists only in-frame clones, some missing. This sample carries 130,000 to 150,000 clones, approximately 80% of them seen once, and the ten largest clones take around 2.7%. Material: peripheral blood. This receptor was identified in a woman of 80 years or more with acute or convalescent COVID-19.

The CDR3 nucleotides are TGTGCCAGCAGCTCAGGGGAGCAGGGGGCCTATGGCTACACCTTC. Protein: CASSSGEQGAYGYTF. This chain links TRBV7-2 with TRBJ1-2; 8 bases agree with TRBD1. This CDR3 is 15 amino acids long. The trim removed 4 bases at V and 4 bases at J, leaving 8 bases unmatched. From germline, CDR1 is SGHTA and CDR2 FQGNSA. Variable domain in full (rest from reference TRBV7-2 and TRBJ1-2): GAGVSQSPSNKVTEKGKDVELRCDPISGHTALYWYRQSLGQGLEFLIYFQGNSAPDKSGLPSDRFSAERTGGSVSTLTIQRTQQEDSAVYLCASSSGEQGAYGYTFGSGTRLTVV.